The clone carrying this T cell receptor (beta chain) has at least ten counts. Its antigen is still unknown. The sample comes from a study of T cell repertoires in cytomegalovirus infection. General observations from the study: Frequencies of public TCR beta families were cumulated, and this identified carriers of CMV plus the relevant HLA. It was HLA-C-restricted CMV-specific TCR beta clonotypes that dominated the response ex vivo.

TCRdb re-derived calls from the reads in MiXCR, one entry per CDR3 protein. The sample has a few hundred thousand distinct CDR3 sequences; 15% to 20% are singletons. V lost 10 bases to trimming and J lost 5 bases, with 27 bases between them. In germline, CDR1 is SGHTA, CDR2 FQGNSA. This CDR3 comprises 16 residues. This TCR came from a human donor in good health (CMV status not recorded). Some clones in this sample may be carry-over from other donors' samples. This rearrangement joins TRBV7-2 to TRBJ2-7; D possibly uses TRBD1 or TRBD2 (5 bases each). The sequencing input was PBMCs. CDR3 sequence reads: CATKLSGTSAIDEQYF. The CDR3 DNA is TGTGCCACCAAACTATCCGGGACCTCCGCCATCGACGAGCAGTACTTC.